A selection of T cell receptor beta chains follows, all from one sample in a study of CD8+ T cells in alopecia areata. Repertoires were generated with immunoSEQ multiplex PCR, while TCRdb's copy carries only in-frame clones and drops some. The repertoire includes more than 90,000 clones, less than 45% of them detected once, and approximately 2.8% sits in the top ten. Sequencing input: CD4+ T cells sorted from blood. These receptors all stem from a human donor with alopecia areata. CDR3s include the opening cysteine and the closing phenylalanine or tryptophan.

V: TRBV29-1
J: TRBJ1-2
CDR3: CSVLLRGAQPYGYTF

V: TRBV7-2
J: TRBJ2-5
CDR3: CASSSLAGGPGETQYF

V: TRBV5-1
J: TRBJ2-2
CDR3: CASSLRPGQRGTGELFF

V: TRBV29-1
J: TRBJ1-6
CDR3: CSARDRSESPLHF

V: TRBV29-1
J: TRBJ2-5
CDR3: CSARGVSETQYF

V: TRBV7-2
J: TRBJ2-5
CDR3: CASSLGLAGETQYF

V: TRBV28
J: TRBJ2-4
CDR3: CASRGQLIAKNIQYF

V: TRBV29-1
J: TRBJ1-6
CDR3: CSVKQLDRGRYSPLHF

V: TRBV28
J: TRBJ1-6
CDR3: CASRPSGEPNSPLHF

V: TRBV29-1
J: TRBJ2-7
CDR3: CSVEVGGTYLPSYEQYF

V: TRBV29-1
J: TRBJ2-3
CDR3: CSVGLTSGRTTDTQYF

V: TRBV6-6
J: TRBJ2-1
CDR3: CASSSSRLREQFF

V: TRBV29-1
J: TRBJ2-1
CDR3: CSVASGGYNEQFF

V: TRBV6-5
J: TRBJ2-7
CDR3: CASSFDRGLSYEQYF

V: TRBV30
J: TRBJ1-5
CDR3: CAWSGTGGQPQHF

V: TRBV29-1
J: TRBJ1-1
CDR3: CSVKAVGTEAFF

V: TRBV29-1
J: TRBJ2-7
CDR3: CSVRAPSKQYF

V: TRBV7-2
J: TRBJ2-7
CDR3: CASSWSASGEQYF

V: TRBV7-2
J: TRBJ1-1
CDR3: CASSREGRMNTEAFF

V: TRBV29-1
J: TRBJ1-1
CDR3: CSVLGGNRNTEAFF

V: TRBV5-1
J: TRBJ2-1
CDR3: CASSLEGTHNEQFF

V: TRBV2
J: TRBJ2-3
CDR3: CASSPDNGDTQYF

V: TRBV29-1
J: TRBJ1-1
CDR3: CSVRVNTEAFF

V: TRBV29-1
J: TRBJ1-4
CDR3: CSVEEGAGEKLFF

V: TRBV19
J: TRBJ1-2
CDR3: CASSVRDRSGYGYTF

V: TRBV7-3
J: TRBJ2-7
CDR3: CASSVDGTGSYEQYF

V: TRBV2
J: TRBJ1-5
CDR3: CASSENQGSQPQHF

V: TRBV29-1
J: TRBJ2-7
CDR3: CSVEESGVYEQYF

V: TRBV2
J: TRBJ1-4
CDR3: CASSESGVGEKLFF

V: TRBV4-1
J: TRBJ2-5
CDR3: CASSQVAGAQYF

V: TRBV29-1
J: TRBJ2-3
CDR3: CSVEEGRGGDTQYF

V: TRBV4-1
J: TRBJ2-7
CDR3: CASSQGLRKYEQYF

V: TRBV30
J: TRBJ1-1
CDR3: CAWSGKGQGAMNTEAFF

V: TRBV15
J: TRBJ1-2
CDR3: CATSRERAANGYTF

V: TRBV14
J: TRBJ1-2
CDR3: CASSQARDGYGYTF

V: TRBV5-1
J: TRBJ2-4
CDR3: CASSLAGGAAKNIQYF